This is a list of T cell receptor beta chains from one sample in a study of beta chain features in type 1 diabetes. The assay was immunoSEQ multiplex PCR, and TCRdb's table has in-frame clones only and misses some. The sample comprises almost 350,000 clones, 6.5% to 10% of which are singletons, and approximately 0.47% rests with the top ten. Input material: central memory CD4+ T cells from blood. These receptors came from a woman between 18 and 30 years old in good health. Each CDR3 is given without its conserved first and last residue.

J	V	length	CDR3
TRBJ1-1	TRBV11-2	10	ASSLAGGEAF
TRBJ2-1	TRBV14	15	ASSQDLGEPRSDEQF
TRBJ2-7	TRBV6-6	12	ASRGGRLAYEQY
TRBJ2-3	TRBV7-2	13	ASSRDTASTDTQY
TRBJ2-1	TRBV9	12	ASSSSGSYNEQF
TRBJ2-3	TRBV7-3	13	ASSLNPLFSSPQY
TRBJ2-5	TRBV27	16	ASSLSATGTRGRETQY
TRBJ2-1	TRBV2	11	ASKGSSYNEQF
TRBJ2-5	TRBV5-1	9	ASSFDETQY
TRBJ2-5	TRBV5-6	15	ASSLRTGGYGSETQY
TRBJ2-7	TRBV5-1	12	ASSAGQESYEQY
TRBJ2-7	TRBV5-6	12	ASSLEGRKRMQY
TRBJ2-7	TRBV5-1	10	ASSYNREEQY
TRBJ1-4	TRBV7-9	14	ASTPAGALGNEKLF
TRBJ2-2	TRBV21-1	14	ASTPGRTILTGELF
TRBJ2-7	TRBV28	11	ASSSVRGDEQY
TRBJ2-7	TRBV4-2	14	ASSQVTTGGGAEQY
TRBJ2-7	TRBV7-2	12	ASSSQFGFYEQY
TRBJ2-3	TRBV21-1	14	ASSKRAGDSTDTQY
TRBJ2-7	TRBV7-9	14	ASSSISGRSTYEQY
TRBJ2-7	TRBV6-5	11	ASSYSLGREQY
TRBJ1-2	TRBV27	14	ASSLSGRGQGYGYT
TRBJ1-3	TRBV4-2	14	ASSQMGTSSGNTIY
TRBJ2-5	TRBV4-3	13	ASSQDRGSAETQY
TRBJ1-3	TRBV19	14	ASSSQTVGSGNTIY
TRBJ2-3	TRBV4-2	15	ASSQVGRGSSTDTQY
TRBJ2-7	TRBV19	13	ASSMGLAGTYEQY
TRBJ2-1	TRBV10-3	11	AISEGQGNEQF
TRBJ2-3	TRBV9	13	ASSVRLAYTDTQY
TRBJ1-1	TRBV29-1	10	SVRQLNTEAF
TRBJ1-4	TRBV18	10	ASSPGSEKLF
TRBJ1-1	TRBV6-6	13	ASSYPRTGGTEAF
TRBJ2-7	TRBV11-2	14	ASSPIGRDYSYEQY
TRBJ2-1	TRBV15	17	ATSNSRSLSSKLYNEQF
TRBJ1-3	TRBV18	14	ASSPPSGDSGNTIY
TRBJ2-3	TRBV7-3	12	ASSLTGITDTQY
TRBJ1-3	TRBV27	13	ASSLSFNPGNTIY
TRBJ2-2	TRBV4-3	11	ASSQDVYGELF
TRBJ1-4	TRBV2	12	ASSKDSSNEKLF
TRBJ2-7	TRBV5-6	14	ASSTNGIPKGYEQY
TRBJ1-1	TRBV18	14	ASSPPLRTANTEAF
TRBJ2-3	TRBV7-2	13	ASSWGPEGTDTQY
TRBJ1-2	TRBV13	13	ASSGRTGAPYGYT